The source of this TCR beta chain is a study of regulatory T cells in long-lasting Graves disease. Assembly of TCR beta libraries relied on iRepertoire HTBI primers together with Arm-PCR of CDR3 regions. TCRdb re-called the multiplex PCR reads with MiXCR, one entry per CDR3 protein. The table shows over 300,000 distinct CDR3 sequences, with roughly a fifth occurring only once. Study-wide results and caveats: Accuracy could have been hurt by small sample size.

Time point of the sample: persistent/refractory GD, antithyroid drugs over 5 years with positive TRAb. The authors made the TCR library using RNA they extracted from PBMCs. As regards this clonotype: Its antigen remains unidentified.

This TCR was sampled from a female donor with Graves disease. The sequencing here drew on peripheral blood mononuclear cells (PBMCs), taken when the disease was refractory, from a patient treated with antithyroid drugs.

CDR3 residues: CASNPPGRGSSNQPQHF. CDR3 sequence (DNA): TGTGCCAGCAACCCTCCGGGACGCGGTTCTAGCAATCAGCCCCAGCATTTT. This chain joins TRBV7-3 and TRBJ1-5; D possibly corresponds to TRBD1 (5 bases). Germline values: CDR1 SGHTA, CDR2 FQGTGA. V was clipped by 7 bases and J by 0 bases, with 19 bases between them. This CDR3 has 17 amino acids.